The text below deals with one T cell receptor beta chain. What it binds is not known. CDR3 length: 16 residues. CDR1 MNHEY and CDR2 SVGAGI come from the germline V gene. V lost 2 bases and J lost 10; bases outside the gene matches: 10. The record originates from a study of T cell responses to AZD1222 COVID-19 vaccine. Profiled with immunoSEQ multiplex PCR; TCRdb holds only in-frame clones, not every one. The sample carries 90,000 to 100,000 clones, 65% to 85% recorded once. Study-wide results and limits: Unmutated regions of variants are reportedly targeted by nearly half of spike-specific TCRs. Researchers took repertoire samples only after the peak T cell response had come. Mostly white British, mostly female donors; authors suggested clonal diversity may be underestimated.

Second-dose groups at about 4 or about 12 weeks were pooled. This chain joins TRBV6-5 and TRBJ1-6, with 8 positions matching TRBD1. This clonotype was obtained from an adult who received the AZD1222 COVID-19 vaccine. Sequences were derived from peripheral blood, sampled 28 days after the second AZD1222 dose. The CDR3 region has the DNA TGTGCCAGCAGTTACGGCGGACAGGGAAGTAGATCACCCCTCCACTTT. Protein product: CASSYGGQGSRSPLHF.